The text below deals with one TCR beta chain. The source of the sample is a study of response to subunit inactivated influenza vaccine. V lost 0 bases and J lost 0; bases outside the gene matches: 8. The CDR3 contains 18 residues. The V gene's germline CDR1 is ENHRY and CDR2 SYGVKD. TCRdb analysed the RT-PCR reads with MiXCR anew, one entry per CDR3 protein. The table lists about 570,000 distinct CDR3 sequences, roughly 10% of them singletons. These data also formed part of another study, on T cells expressing NK-cell markers. This second report adds: In generating TCR beta cDNA, 5'RACE template switching with UMIs was used.

This receptor was identified in a man aged 50 or older who received an inactivated influenza vaccine. The chain uses TRBV10-3 and TRBJ2-3, with 8 bases lining up with TRBD2. Sequencing was performed on PBMCs from blood, taken on the day of vaccination. The CDR3 coding sequence is TGTGCCATCAGTGAGTCAGGAGATAGCGGGATTAGCACAGATACGCAGTATTTT. Its translation is CAISESGDSGISTDTQYF.